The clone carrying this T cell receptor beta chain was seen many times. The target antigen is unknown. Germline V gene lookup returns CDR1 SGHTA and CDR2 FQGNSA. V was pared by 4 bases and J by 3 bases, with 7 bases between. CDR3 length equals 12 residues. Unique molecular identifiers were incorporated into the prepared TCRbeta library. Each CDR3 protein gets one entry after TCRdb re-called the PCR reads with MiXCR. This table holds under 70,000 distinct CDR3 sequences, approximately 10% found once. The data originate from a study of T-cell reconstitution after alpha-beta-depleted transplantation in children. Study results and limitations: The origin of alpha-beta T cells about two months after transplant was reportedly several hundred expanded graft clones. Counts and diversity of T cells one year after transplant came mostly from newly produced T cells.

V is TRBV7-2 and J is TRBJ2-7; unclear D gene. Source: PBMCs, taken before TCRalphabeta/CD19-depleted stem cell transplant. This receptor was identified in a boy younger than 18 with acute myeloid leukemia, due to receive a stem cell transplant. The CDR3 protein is CASSSFNYEQYF. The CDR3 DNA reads TGTGCCAGCAGCTCATTTAACTACGAGCAGTACTTC. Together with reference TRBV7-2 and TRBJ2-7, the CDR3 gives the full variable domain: GAGVSQSPSNKVTEKGKDVELRCDPISGHTALYWYRQSLGQGLEFLIYFQGNSAPDKSGLPSDRFSAERTGGSVSTLTIQRTQQEDSAVYLCASSSFNYEQYFGPGTRLTVT.